Presented here are 15 T cell receptor beta chains from one specimen sequenced in a study of cytomegalovirus exposure and HLA in healthy donors. It was with 60 Vbeta and 13 Jbeta primers that the PCR ran. Sequencing was performed with immunoSEQ multiplex PCR; in TCRdb, only in-frame clones are kept and a portion is missing. The table shows 150,000 or so clones, with approximately 78% occurring only once. Input material: PBMCs. These TCRs come from a male donor in good health and CMV-seropositive.

Comments on this clone: Its ends do not fully match the called genes, so a read error is possible. The chain uses TRBV6-6 and TRBJ1-5; 10 nucleotides align to TRBD1. CDR1 is MNHNY and CDR2 is SVGAGI in the germline V gene (reference sequence). This CDR3 is 16 amino acids long. CDR3 nucleotide sequence: TGTGCCAGCAGTTATCTGGCCGGGACAGGGGATCAACCCCAGCATTTT. Protein product: CASSYLAGTGDQPQHF.

This clone was recorded a few times. The V call is TRBV16, the J call TRBJ1-1; D not resolved. This CDR3 comprises 15 residues. Germline CDR1 KGHSY, CDR2 FQNENV. Trimming removed 0 bases at V and 3 bases at J, with 11 bases between. The CDR3 DNA follows: TGTGCCAGCAGCCAATCTAACCCGAGGGACACTGAAGCTTTCTTT. This gives the protein CASSQSNPRDTEAFF.

CDR3 in DNA: TGTGCCAGCAGCCACGTAGACAGAATGAATGAAAAACTGTTTTTT. It is translated as CASSHVDRMNEKLFF. The V call is TRBV4-2, the J call TRBJ1-4; D may be TRBD1 (5 bases). Deletions cut 3 bases from V and 5 bases from J, with 13 bases between. The CDR3 is 15 amino acids. Germline lookup yields CDR1 LGHNA and CDR2 YNFKEQ.

Regarding this clone: A read error may account for a junction end that differs from germline. The sample holds other DNA sequences that translate to the same CDR3. V usage is TRBV15 and J usage is TRBJ1-4; possibly TRBD1 for D (6 bases). CDR1 LNHNV and CDR2 YYDKDF come from the germline V gene (reference sequence). The CDR3 spans 15 residues. DNA for the CDR3: TGTGCCACCAGCAGAGGACAGGAGACTAATGAAAAGCTGTTTTTT. Amino acids: CATSRGQETNEKLFF.

The chain combines TRBV6-5 with TRBJ2-3; 8 positions agree with TRBD2. V shed 0 bases, J shed 3 bases, and the junction held 5 bases outside the gene matches. The CDR3 has 16 residues. Germline assignment: CDR1 MNHEY and CDR2 SVGAGI. CDR3: CASSYSTASGTDTQYF. CDR3 coding DNA: TGTGCCAGCAGTTACTCGACGGCTAGCGGGACAGATACGCAGTATTTT.

The rearrangement joins TRBV28 to TRBJ2-3; 12 bases fit TRBD2. The CDR3 runs to 18 residues. The V and J ends lost 2 bases and 5 bases, in that order; junction bases with no gene match: 11. Germline CDR1 and CDR2: MDHEN and SYDVKM. The CDR3 DNA is TGTGCCAGCAGTTTACCCCTAGCGGGGGGGTCTTCATTAGATACGCAGTATTTT. Translation: CASSLPLAGGSSLDTQYF.

The rearrangement joins TRBV9 to TRBJ1-2; D gene ambiguous. V lost 3 bases and J lost 3, with 12 bases in between. The CDR3 totals 14 residues. Germline CDR1 SGDLS, CDR2 YYNGEE. The CDR3 nucleotides read TGTGCCAGCAGCGCCCCAGGCGATCACTATGGCTACACCTTC. This codes for CASSAPGDHYGYTF.

The CDR3 DNA reads TGTGCCAGCAGCTTAGATCGCGGGGCTGGCTACACCTTC. Residues: CASSLDRGAGYTF. The genes are TRBV11-2 and TRBJ1-2; a possible D gene is TRBD1 (5 bases). The CDR3 extends over 13 amino acids. Germline V CDR1 and CDR2: SGHAT, FQNNGV. The V end was cut by 0 bases, the J end by 7 bases, with 9 bases between. Based on the CDR3 plus reference TRBV11-2 and TRBJ1-2, the full variable domain is EAGVAQSPRYKIIEKRQSVAFWCNPISGHATLYWYQQILGQGPKLLIQFQNNGVVDDSQLPKDRFSAERLKGVDSTLKIQPAKLEDSAVYLCASSLDRGAGYTFGSGTRLTVV.

The chain carries TRBV11-3 and TRBJ1-1; D possibly corresponds to TRBD1 (6 bases). The CDR3 extends over 13 amino acids. CDR1 and CDR2 (germline): SGHNT, YENEEA. V was clipped by 4 bases and J by 1 base, with 7 bases between them. DNA of the CDR3: TGTGCCAGCAGCTCCAGGGGGAACACTGAAGCTTTCTTT. It encodes CASSSRGNTEAFF.

The rearrangement links TRBV2 to TRBJ1-2, with 10 nucleotides matching TRBD1. This CDR3 contains 16 residues. Trimming at V came to 2 bases and at J to 8 bases, leaving 11 bases not matched to a gene. CDR1 is SNHLY and CDR2 is FYNNEI in the germline V gene. The CDR3 sequence is CASSENLGTGASGYTF. CDR3 DNA sequence: TGTGCCAGCAGTGAAAACTTAGGGACAGGGGCGAGCGGCTACACCTTC.

The chain couples TRBV25-1 to TRBJ1-2; unclear D gene. Trimming left V 3 bases short and J 2 bases short, with 10 bases between. Germline CDR1 MGHDK, CDR2 SYGVNS. This CDR3 region has 14 residues. The CDR3 DNA reads TGTGCCAGCAGTGACCCGGGGAGGAACTATGGCTACACCTTC. This codes for CASSDPGRNYGYTF.

The genes are TRBV6-6 and TRBJ2-3; possible D gene TRBD1, 6 bases. V was shortened by 7 bases and J by 6 bases, with 11 bases between the two germline ends. This CDR3 comprises 12 residues. Germline V gene data show CDR1 as MNHNY and CDR2 as SVGAGI (reference sequence). CDR3 in DNA: TGTGCCAGCAACCCTACAGGGGATACGCAGTATTTT. This codes for CASNPTGDTQYF.

The chain has TRBV27 and TRBJ2-1; D might be TRBD2 (6 bases). CDR1 is MNHEY, CDR2 SMNVEV, per germline (reference sequence). Trimming took off 6 bases at V and 0 bases at J, with 12 bases between the two ends. This CDR3 contains 15 residues. The CDR3 DNA sequence: TGTGCCAGCAGACGGGGGACTTTCTCCTACAATGAGCAGTTCTTC. It codes for CASRRGTFSYNEQFF.

V is TRBV28 and J is TRBJ2-7, with 8 bases identical to TRBD1. Germline-derived CDR1 and CDR2 are MDHEN and SYDVKM. This CDR3 spans 14 amino acids. The trim removed 7 bases at V and 5 bases at J, leaving 10 bases unmatched. CDR3 nucleotide sequence: TGTGCCAGCAAAGTACCAGGGGGCCCCAACGAGCAGTACTTC. Protein: CASKVPGGPNEQYF. Combining the CDR3 with reference TRBV28 and TRBJ2-7 gives the whole variable domain DVKVTQSSRYLVKRTGEKVFLECVQDMDHENMFWYRQDPGLGLRLIYFSYDVKMKEKGDIPEGYSVSREKKERFSLILESASTNQTSMYLCASKVPGGPNEQYFGPGTRLTVT.

This CDR3 is CASSIDTDSSNGYTF. The CDR3 DNA is TGTGCCAGTAGTATAGATACGGACAGTTCCAATGGCTACACCTTC. The chain carries TRBV19 and TRBJ1-2; D is possibly TRBD1 (6 bases). CDR1 is LNHDA and CDR2 is SQIVND in the germline V gene (reference sequence). The germline V and J ends were trimmed by 0 bases and 6 bases, with 14 bases remaining between them. This CDR3 has 15 amino acids.